Listed here is a single T cell receptor (beta chain). The antigen remains undetermined. Carrying UMI labels, the TRB cDNA libraries were prepared through 5' RACE. TCRdb processed the 5' RACE reads again and assigns one entry to each CDR3 protein, with no DNA. This listing includes under 60,000 distinct CDR3 sequences. CDR1 and CDR2 from the germline V gene are SEHNR and FQNEAQ (reference sequence). The CDR3 is 16 amino acids. The data originate from a study of CXCR3-negative and CXCR3-positive naive CD8 T cells. About the study: Roughly 135 million TRB reads were obtained overall (about 1.5 +/- 0.3 million per library).

General observations from the study: A higher hydrophobicity marked the TRB CDR3s of CXCR3-positive naive cells versus CXCR3-negative naive cells. TRB CDR3 properties were used to infer TCR strength, and surface CD5 was comparable between naive subsets.

Naive CD8+ T cells carried a CD45RO-CCR7+CD27+CD95- phenotype. The sequenced material came from naive CXCR3+ CD8+ T cells from blood. Subset given: CD45RO-CCR7+CD27+CD95- naive CD8+ T cells expressing CXCR3 (TNR3+). V usage is TRBV7-9 and J usage is TRBJ2-3; TCRdb's D gene call, TRBD2, goes unchecked for lack of DNA. The receptor was derived from a human donor in good health. Some clones in this sample may be carry-over from other donors' samples. CDR3 amino acids: CASSHEGLVVMNTQYF.